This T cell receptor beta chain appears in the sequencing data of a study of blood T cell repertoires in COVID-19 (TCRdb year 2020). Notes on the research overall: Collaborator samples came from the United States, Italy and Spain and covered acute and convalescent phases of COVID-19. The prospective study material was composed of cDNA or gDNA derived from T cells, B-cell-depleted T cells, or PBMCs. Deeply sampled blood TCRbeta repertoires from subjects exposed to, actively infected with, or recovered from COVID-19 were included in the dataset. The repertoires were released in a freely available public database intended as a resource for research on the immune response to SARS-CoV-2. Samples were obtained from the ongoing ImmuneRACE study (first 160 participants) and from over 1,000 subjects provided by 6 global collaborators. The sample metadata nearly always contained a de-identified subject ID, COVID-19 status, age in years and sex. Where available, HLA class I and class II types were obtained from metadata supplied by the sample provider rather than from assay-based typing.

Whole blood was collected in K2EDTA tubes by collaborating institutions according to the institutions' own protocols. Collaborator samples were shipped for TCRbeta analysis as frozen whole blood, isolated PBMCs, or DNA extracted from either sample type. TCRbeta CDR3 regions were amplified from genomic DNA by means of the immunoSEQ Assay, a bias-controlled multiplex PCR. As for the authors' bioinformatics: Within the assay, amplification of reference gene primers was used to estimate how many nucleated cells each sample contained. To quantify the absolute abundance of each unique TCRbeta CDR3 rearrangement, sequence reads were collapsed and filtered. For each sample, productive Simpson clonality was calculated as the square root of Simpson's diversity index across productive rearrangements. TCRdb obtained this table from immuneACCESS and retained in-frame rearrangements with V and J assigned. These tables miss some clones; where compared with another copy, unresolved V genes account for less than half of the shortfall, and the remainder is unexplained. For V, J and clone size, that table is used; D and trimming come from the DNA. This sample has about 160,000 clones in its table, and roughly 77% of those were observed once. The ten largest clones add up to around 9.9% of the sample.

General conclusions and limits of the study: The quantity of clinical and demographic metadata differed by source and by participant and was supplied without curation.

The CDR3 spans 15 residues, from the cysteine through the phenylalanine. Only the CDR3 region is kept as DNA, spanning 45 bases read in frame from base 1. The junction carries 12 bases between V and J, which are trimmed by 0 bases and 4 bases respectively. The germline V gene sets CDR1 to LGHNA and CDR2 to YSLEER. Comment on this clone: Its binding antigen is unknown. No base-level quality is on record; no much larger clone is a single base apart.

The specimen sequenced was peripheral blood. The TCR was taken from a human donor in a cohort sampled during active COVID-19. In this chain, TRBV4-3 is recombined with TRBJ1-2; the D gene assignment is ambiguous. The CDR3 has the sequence CASSQDRRSSYGYTF. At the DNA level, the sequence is TGCGCCAGCAGCCAAGATCGAAGGTCTAGCTATGGCTACACCTTC.